The present T cell receptor (beta chain) was sequenced within a study of T cells in Graves' hyperthyroidism and ophthalmopathy. Study-level information: Sampling of peripheral blood happened at initial diagnosis, prior to any treatment.

V was shortened by 2 bases and J by 4 bases, with 6 bases between the two germline ends. This CDR3 spans 13 amino acids. Germline V gene data show CDR1 as MNHEY and CDR2 as SVGEGT. The PBMCs were sourced from fresh peripheral blood (more than 9 ml). RNA transcripts were the template for amplifying TCR beta CDR3 regions. TCR CDR3 underwent first-round RT-PCR with the HTBI primer set. TCRdb processed the multiplex PCR reads anew with MiXCR; each CDR3 protein has one entry. The sample includes about 640,000 distinct CDR3 sequences, more than 20% of them seen just once. This clonotype appeared many times. Its antigen is not identified. Overall study results and limits: Through a model of 13 V-J features, ophthalmopathy was separated from stable hyperthyroidism.

The sequenced sample was blood. This TCR derives from a man aged 25-45 years with Graves' ophthalmopathy. V usage is TRBV6-2 or TRBV6-3 and J usage is TRBJ1-5; TRBD1 is a possible D gene (5 bases). CDR3: CASSYGGNQPQHF. The CDR3 DNA reads TGTGCCAGCAGTTACGGGGGAAATCAGCCCCAGCATTTT.